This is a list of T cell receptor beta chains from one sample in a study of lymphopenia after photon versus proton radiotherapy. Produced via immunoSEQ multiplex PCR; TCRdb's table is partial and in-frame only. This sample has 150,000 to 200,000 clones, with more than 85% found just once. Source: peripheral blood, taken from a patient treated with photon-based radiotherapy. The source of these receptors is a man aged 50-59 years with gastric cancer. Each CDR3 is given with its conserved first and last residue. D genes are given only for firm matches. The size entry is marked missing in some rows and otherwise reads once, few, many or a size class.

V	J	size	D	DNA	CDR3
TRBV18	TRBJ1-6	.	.	TGTGCCAGCTCACCGGGGGATTCACCCCTCCACTTT	CASSPGDSPLHF
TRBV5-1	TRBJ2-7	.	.	TGCGCCAGCAGCTTGGGGGCAGGGGTTAACAACGAGCAGTACTTC	CASSLGAGVNNEQYF
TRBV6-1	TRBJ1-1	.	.	TGTGCCAGCAGTGTTCGGGGACCGAACACTGAAGCTTTCTTT	CASSVRGPNTEAFF
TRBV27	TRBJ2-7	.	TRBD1	TGTGCCAGCAGGACCTACCGGGACAGGGGCTACGAGCAGTACTTC	CASRTYRDRGYEQYF
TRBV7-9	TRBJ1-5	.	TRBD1	TGTGCCAGCAGCCAGGGGGGGCCCCCTCAGCCCCAGCATTTT	CASSQGGPPQPQHF
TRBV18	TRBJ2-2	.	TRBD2	TGTGCCAGCTCACCCACTAGCGGGAGGACCGGGGAGCTGTTTTTT	CASSPTSGRTGELFF
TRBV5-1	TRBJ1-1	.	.	TGCGCCAGCAGCTTGCGGGGCGCGAACGCTGAAGCTTTCTTT	CASSLRGANAEAFF
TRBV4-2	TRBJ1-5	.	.	TGTGCCAGCAGCCAAGATAACAGGGACAATCAGCCCCAGCATTTT	CASSQDNRDNQPQHF
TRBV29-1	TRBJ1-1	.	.	TGCAGCGTTGTTTATCGAGTGAACACTGAAGCTTTCTTT	CSVVYRVNTEAFF
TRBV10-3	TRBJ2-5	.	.	TGTGCCATCAGTGAGTCCTGGGCAGAGACCCAGTACTTC	CAISESWAETQYF
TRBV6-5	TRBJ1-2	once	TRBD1	TGTGCCAGCAGTTACTCGGGACAGACTAACTATGGCTACACCTTC	CASSYSGQTNYGYTF
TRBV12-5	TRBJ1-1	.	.	TGTGCCGCGCCGGGGGGCATCACTGAAGCTTTCTTT	CAAPGGITEAFF
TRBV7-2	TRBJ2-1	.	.	TGTGCCAGCAGCTTGAGGGGGAATGAGCAGTTCTTC	CASSLRGNEQFF
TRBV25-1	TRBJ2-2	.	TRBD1	TGTGCCAGCAAGGACAGGGGGGGCACCGGGGAGCTGTTTTTT	CASKDRGGTGELFF
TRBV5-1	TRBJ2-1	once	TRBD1	TGCGCCAGCAGCTCCTCGGGACAGGGGTTCCATGAGCAGTTCTTC	CASSSSGQGFHEQFF
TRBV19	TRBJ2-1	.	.	TGTGCCAGTAGTATAAGCCCTACAGGGATTGAGCAGTTCTTC	CASSISPTGIEQFF
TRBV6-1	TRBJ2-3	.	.	TGTGCCAGCGGAGCGGGACACACAGATACGCAGTATTTT	CASGAGHTDTQYF
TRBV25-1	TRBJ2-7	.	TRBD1	TGTGCCAGCAGTGCCACAGGGGGCCTCGTATTCGACGAGCAGTACTTC	CASSATGGLVFDEQYF
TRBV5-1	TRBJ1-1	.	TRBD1	TGCGCCAGCAGCTTGGAACAGGGGGCCGTAAACACTGAAGCTTTCTTT	CASSLEQGAVNTEAFF
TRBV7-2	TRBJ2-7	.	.	TGTGCCAGCAGCTTGATGGGTGATAGCGACTACGAGCAGTACTTC	CASSLMGDSDYEQYF
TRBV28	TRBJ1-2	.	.	TGTGCCAGCAGTTTGGGGACAAAGACTAACTATGGCTACACCTTC	CASSLGTKTNYGYTF
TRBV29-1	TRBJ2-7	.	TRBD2	TGCAGCGCCAGCCGACTAGCGGGATCGGGGGAGCAGTACTTC	CSASRLAGSGEQYF
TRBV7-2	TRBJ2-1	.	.	TGTGCCAGCAGCCTCCAGGGGAATGAGCAGTTCTTC	CASSLQGNEQFF
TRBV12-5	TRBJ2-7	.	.	TGTGCTAGTGGTCCCGGAGGGGGCTCGGGCGAGCAGTACTTC	CASGPGGGSGEQYF
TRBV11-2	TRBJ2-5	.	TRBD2	TGTGCCAGCAGCCCACCGGGACTAGCGGGAGAAGGGACCCAGTACTTC	CASSPPGLAGEGTQYF